These T cell receptor beta chains were read from a single sample in a study of blood T cell repertoires in COVID-19. Sequencing used immunoSEQ multiplex PCR; TCRdb keeps in-frame clones, though not all of them. This sample has under 300,000 clones, with around nine tenths found just once. The sample comprised peripheral blood. All receptors derive from a woman aged 70-85 years with COVID-19, enrolled during active disease. Both conserved end residues are trimmed from each CDR3. D genes are given only for firm matches.

CDR3 protein,CDR3 length,D gene,V gene
ASSLARRGGGNEKLF,15,.,TRBV28
AWRGLEEVT,9,.,TRBV30
AWSAVAYEQY,10,.,TRBV30
ASSLEGGGMYEQF,13,.,TRBV7-6
ASSQGGGQGFYEQY,14,TRBD1,TRBV7-9
ASSYGGQRENEQY,13,.,TRBV6-5
ASSYTDRSEDTIY,13,TRBD1,TRBV11-1
ASSIRGRDEAF,11,.,TRBV19
ASSLPYRDRDTEAF,14,TRBD1,TRBV11-2
ASSYDTYEQY,10,.,TRBV7-9
ASSPLIASATYEQY,14,.,TRBV18
ASRPGGARHEQY,12,TRBD2,TRBV6-5
ASSWGTSGAYEQY,13,TRBD2,TRBV7-2
ASGTGFSETQY,11,TRBD1,TRBV2
ASSLEGRNEKLF,12,.,TRBV5-4
ASRTAGFVNTEAF,13,.,TRBV5-1
ASSEGHTNTEAF,12,.,TRBV2
ASTRARDNSPLH,12,.,TRBV27
ASSEDGGGAFYSYNEQF,17,TRBD2,TRBV6-1
ASSYVEADEKLF,12,.,TRBV6-6
ASSLASSGSYEQY,13,.,TRBV7-2
ASSPIAKGEQY,11,.,TRBV7-2
ASSLAGGPYEQY,12,TRBD2,TRBV5-1
ASSLRGSDTEAF,12,.,TRBV27
ASSLLAGASTDTQY,14,TRBD2,TRBV4-3
ASRIGGTGASEQY,13,TRBD1,TRBV19
ASSSGQEESTGELF,14,TRBD1,TRBV5-1